The entry below gives a single TCR beta chain sequence along with its context. Its antigen is unknown. The entry originates in a study of OX40 agonist ivuxolimab in advanced cancers. Overall study results and limits: CD8+ T cells averaged more expanded clones than CD4+. At 0.1 to 3.0 mg/kg, clonal expansion of CD4+ and CD8+ blood T cells had occurred by week 6.

Assay used: immunoSEQ multiplex PCR; TCRdb lists only in-frame clones, some missing. The sample shows roughly 79,000 clones, 75% to 95% of them seen only once. V shed 7 bases and J 7 bases; nucleotides not matched to a gene: 8. The CDR3 totals 13 residues. CDR1 is MDHEN, CDR2 SYDVKM, per germline. The material sequenced was CD4+ or CD8+ T cells sorted from blood, taken in a trial of the OX40 agonist ivuxolimab. This chain joins TRBV28 and TRBJ1-2; TRBD1 agrees at 8 bases. The source is an adult with an advanced solid tumor such as melanoma, head and neck, liver or kidney cancer. CDR3 bases: TGTGCCAGCACCTTAGGACAGGGACCTGGCTACACCTTC. This encodes CASTLGQGPGYTF.